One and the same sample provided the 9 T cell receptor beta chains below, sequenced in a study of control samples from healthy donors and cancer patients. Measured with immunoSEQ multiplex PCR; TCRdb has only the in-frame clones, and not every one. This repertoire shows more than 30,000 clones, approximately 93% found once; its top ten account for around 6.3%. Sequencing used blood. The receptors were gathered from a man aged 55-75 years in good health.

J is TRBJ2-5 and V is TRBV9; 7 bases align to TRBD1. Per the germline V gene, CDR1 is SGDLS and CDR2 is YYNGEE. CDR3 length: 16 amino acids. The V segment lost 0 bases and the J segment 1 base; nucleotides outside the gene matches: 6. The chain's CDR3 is CASSVGSGQVQETQYF. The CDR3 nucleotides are TGTGCCAGCAGCGTAGGCTCCGGACAGGTCCAAGAGACCCAGTACTTC.

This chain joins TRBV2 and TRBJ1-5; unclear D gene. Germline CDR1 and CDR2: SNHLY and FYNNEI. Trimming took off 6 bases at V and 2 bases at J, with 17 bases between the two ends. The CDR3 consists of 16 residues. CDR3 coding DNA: TGTGCCAGCAGCGCCGGGATCGGCGGCGGCAATCAGCCCCAGCATTTT. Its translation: CASSAGIGGGNQPQHF.

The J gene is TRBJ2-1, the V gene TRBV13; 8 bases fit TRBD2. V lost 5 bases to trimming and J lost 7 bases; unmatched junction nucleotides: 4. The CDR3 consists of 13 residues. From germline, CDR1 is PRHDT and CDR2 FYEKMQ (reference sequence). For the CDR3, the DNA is TGTGCCAGCAGCATAACTAGCGGAAATGAGCAGTTCTTC. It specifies CASSITSGNEQFF. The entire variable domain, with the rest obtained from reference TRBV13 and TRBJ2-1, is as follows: AAGVIQSPRHLIKEKRETATLKCYPIPRHDTVYWYQQGPGQDPQFLISFYEKMQSDKGSIPDRFSAQQFSDYHSELNMSSLELGDSALYFCASSITSGNEQFFGPGTRLTVL.

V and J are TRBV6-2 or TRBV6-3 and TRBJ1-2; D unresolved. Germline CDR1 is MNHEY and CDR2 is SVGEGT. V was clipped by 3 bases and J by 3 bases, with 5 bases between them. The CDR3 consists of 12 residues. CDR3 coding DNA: TGTGCCAGCAGTTATGCGTACTATGGCTACACCTTC. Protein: CASSYAYYGYTF.

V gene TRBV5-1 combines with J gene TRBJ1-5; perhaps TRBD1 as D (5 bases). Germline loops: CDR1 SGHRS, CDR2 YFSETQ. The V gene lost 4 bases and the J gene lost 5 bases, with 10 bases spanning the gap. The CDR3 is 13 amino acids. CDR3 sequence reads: CASSRRGDQPQHF. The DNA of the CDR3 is TGCGCCAGCAGCAGGAGGGGAGATCAGCCCCAGCATTTT.

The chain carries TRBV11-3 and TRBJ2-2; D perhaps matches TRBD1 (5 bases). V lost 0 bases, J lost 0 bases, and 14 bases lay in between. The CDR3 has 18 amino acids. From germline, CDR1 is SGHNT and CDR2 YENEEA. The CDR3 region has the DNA TGTGCCAGCAGCTTAGATCAGGTGGGGCAGCCGAACACCGGGGAGCTGTTTTTT. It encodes CASSLDQVGQPNTGELFF.

The CDR3 coding sequence is TGTGCCAGCAGCCCCGGACAGGGGAACTATGGCTACACCTTC. This codes for CASSPGQGNYGYTF. The V and J genes are TRBV7-3 and TRBJ1-2; 9 nucleotides match TRBD1. CDR3 length: 14 residues. V was pared by 5 bases and J by 2 bases, with 3 bases of the junction left unmatched. Germline V gives CDR1 SGHTA, CDR2 FQGTGA. Together with reference TRBV7-3 and TRBJ1-2, the CDR3 gives the full variable domain: GAGVSQTPSNKVTEKGKYVELRCDPISGHTALYWYRQSLGQGPEFLIYFQGTGAADDSGLPNDRFFAVRPEGSVSTLKIQRTERGDSAVYLCASSPGQGNYGYTFGSGTRLTVV.

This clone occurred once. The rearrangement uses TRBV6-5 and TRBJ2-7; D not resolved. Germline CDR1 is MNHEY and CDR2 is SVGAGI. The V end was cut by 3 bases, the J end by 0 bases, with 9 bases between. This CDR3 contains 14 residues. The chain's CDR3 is CASSYMAGSYEQYF. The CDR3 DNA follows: TGTGCCAGCAGTTATATGGCAGGCTCCTACGAGCAGTACTTC.

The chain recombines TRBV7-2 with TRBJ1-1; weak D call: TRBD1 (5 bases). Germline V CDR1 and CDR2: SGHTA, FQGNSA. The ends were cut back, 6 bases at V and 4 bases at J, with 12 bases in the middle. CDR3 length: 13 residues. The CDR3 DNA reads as TGTGCCAGCAGAGTTCAGGGAAGCACTGAAGCTTTCTTT. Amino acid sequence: CASRVQGSTEAFF.